This section outlines one T cell receptor beta chain sequence together with its context. The data belong to a study of blood T cell repertoires in COVID-19. This CDR3 spans 17 amino acids. J gave up 3 bases and V 5 bases, and 8 bases lay outside the gene matches. Germline lookup yields CDR1 KGHDR and CDR2 SFDVKD. Produced via immunoSEQ multiplex PCR; TCRdb's table is partial and in-frame only. The sample consists of about 110,000 clones, about 88% of them appearing once. The V gene is TRBV24-1, the J gene TRBJ2-2, with 10 bases matching TRBD1. The receptor comes from a human donor in a cohort sampled during active COVID-19. The sequencing input was peripheral blood. This chain's CDR3 is CATSGATGTGDTGELFF. CDR3 bases: TGTGCCACCAGTGGCGCCACCGGGACAGGGGACACCGGGGAGCTGTTTTTT.